Below, one T cell receptor beta chain is given with its context. Germline CDR1 ENHRY, CDR2 SYGVKD. This CDR3 comprises 14 residues. Trimming took off 3 bases at V and 5 bases at J, with 11 bases between the two ends. This sample was included in a study of early T cells in non-severe SARS-CoV-2 infection. TCRdb reprocessed the 5' RACE reads with MiXCR, giving one entry per CDR3 protein. The table lists about 77,000 distinct CDR3 sequences, 8.5% to 10% of them singletons, with 4.8% in the top ten. Sequencing was done on a sample of whole blood. This sequence originates from an adult who was a healthcare worker with PCR-confirmed SARS-CoV-2 infection or an uninfected control (not recorded which). The chain combines TRBV10-3 with TRBJ2-1; no firm D call. The CDR3 coding sequence is TGTGCCATCAGTGACTATGCAACCGACAATGAGCAGTTCTTC. Encoded protein: CAISDYATDNEQFF.